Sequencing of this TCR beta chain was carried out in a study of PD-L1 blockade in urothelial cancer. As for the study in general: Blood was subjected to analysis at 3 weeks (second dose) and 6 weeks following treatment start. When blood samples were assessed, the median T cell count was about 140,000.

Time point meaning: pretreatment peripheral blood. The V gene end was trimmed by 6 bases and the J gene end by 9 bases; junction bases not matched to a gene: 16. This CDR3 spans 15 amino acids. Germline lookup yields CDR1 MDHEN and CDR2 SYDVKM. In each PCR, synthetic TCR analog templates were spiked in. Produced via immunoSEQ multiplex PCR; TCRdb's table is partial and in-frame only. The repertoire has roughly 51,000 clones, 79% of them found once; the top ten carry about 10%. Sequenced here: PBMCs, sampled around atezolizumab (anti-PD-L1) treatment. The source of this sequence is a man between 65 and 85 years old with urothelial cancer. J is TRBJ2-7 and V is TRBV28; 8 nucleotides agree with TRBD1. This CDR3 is CASSQMSGGPPRQYF. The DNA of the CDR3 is TGTGCCAGCAGCCAAATGTCAGGGGGCCCTCCCCGGCAGTACTTC. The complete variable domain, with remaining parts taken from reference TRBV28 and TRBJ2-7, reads DVKVTQSSRYLVKRTGEKVFLECVQDMDHENMFWYRQDPGLGLRLIYFSYDVKMKEKGDIPEGYSVSREKKERFSLILESASTNQTSMYLCASSQMSGGPPRQYFGPGTRLTVT.